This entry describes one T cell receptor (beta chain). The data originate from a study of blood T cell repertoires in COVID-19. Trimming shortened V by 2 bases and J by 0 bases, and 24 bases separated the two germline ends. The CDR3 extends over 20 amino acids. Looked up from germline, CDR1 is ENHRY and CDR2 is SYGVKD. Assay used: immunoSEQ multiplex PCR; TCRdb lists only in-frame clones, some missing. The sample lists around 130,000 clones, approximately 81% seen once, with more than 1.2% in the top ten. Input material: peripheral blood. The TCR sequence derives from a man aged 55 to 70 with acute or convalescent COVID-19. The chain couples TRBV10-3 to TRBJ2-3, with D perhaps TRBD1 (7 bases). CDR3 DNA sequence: TGTGCCATCAGTGAGGGCGGGACAGCTTTTCTTACCGCTAGCACAGATACGCAGTATTTT. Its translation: CAISEGGTAFLTASTDTQYF.